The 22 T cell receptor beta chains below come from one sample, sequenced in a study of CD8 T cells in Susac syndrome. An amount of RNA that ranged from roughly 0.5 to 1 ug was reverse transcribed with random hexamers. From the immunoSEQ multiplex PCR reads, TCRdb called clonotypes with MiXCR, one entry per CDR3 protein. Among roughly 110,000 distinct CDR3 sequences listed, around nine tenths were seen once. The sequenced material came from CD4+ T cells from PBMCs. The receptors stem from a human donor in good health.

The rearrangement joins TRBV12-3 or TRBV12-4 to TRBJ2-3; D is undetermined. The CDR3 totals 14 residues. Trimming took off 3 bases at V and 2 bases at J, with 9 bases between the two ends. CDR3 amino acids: CASSFFGDTDTQYF. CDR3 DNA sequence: TGTGCCAGCAGTTTTTTTGGAGACACAGATACGCAGTATTTT.

Written as DNA, the CDR3 is TGTGCCAGCACGGGCGATGACTACGAGCAGTACTTC. It translates to CASTGDDYEQYF. The rearrangement links TRBV10-3 to TRBJ2-7; D is ambiguous. This CDR3 has 12 amino acids. V dropped 10 bases and J dropped 3 bases, with 13 bases sitting between them. Per germline, CDR1 ENHRY and CDR2 SYGVKD.

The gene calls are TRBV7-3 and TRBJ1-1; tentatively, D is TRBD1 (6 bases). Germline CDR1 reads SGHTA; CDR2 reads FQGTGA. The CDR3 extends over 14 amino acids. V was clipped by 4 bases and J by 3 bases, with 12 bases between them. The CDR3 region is CASSSQGSDTEAFF. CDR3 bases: TGTGCCAGCAGCTCACAGGGTAGCGACACTGAAGCTTTCTTT.

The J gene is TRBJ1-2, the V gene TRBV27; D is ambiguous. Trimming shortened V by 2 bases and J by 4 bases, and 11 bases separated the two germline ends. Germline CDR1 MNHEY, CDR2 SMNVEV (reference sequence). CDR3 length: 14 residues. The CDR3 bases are TGTGCCAGCAGTTTAGGGCAAGGGTTCTATGGCTACACCTTC. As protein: CASSLGQGFYGYTF.

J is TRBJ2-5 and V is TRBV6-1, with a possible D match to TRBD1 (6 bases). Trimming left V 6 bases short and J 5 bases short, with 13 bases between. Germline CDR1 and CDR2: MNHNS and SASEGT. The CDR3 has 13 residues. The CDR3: CASREQGWETQYF. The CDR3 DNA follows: TGTGCCAGCAGGGAACAGGGTTGGGAGACCCAGTACTTC.

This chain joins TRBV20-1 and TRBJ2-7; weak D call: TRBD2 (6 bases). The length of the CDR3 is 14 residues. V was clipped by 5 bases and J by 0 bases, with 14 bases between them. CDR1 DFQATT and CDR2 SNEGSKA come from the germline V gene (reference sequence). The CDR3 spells CSAPGTPSSYEQYF. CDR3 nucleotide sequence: TGCAGTGCTCCCGGGACTCCGAGCTCCTACGAGCAGTACTTC.

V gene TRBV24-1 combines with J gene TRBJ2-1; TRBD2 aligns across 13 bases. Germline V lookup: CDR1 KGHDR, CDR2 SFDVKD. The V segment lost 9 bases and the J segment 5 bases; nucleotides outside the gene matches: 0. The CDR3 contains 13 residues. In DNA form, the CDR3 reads TGTGCCACCGGGACTAGCGGGAACAATGAGCAGTTCTTC. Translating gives CATGTSGNNEQFF.

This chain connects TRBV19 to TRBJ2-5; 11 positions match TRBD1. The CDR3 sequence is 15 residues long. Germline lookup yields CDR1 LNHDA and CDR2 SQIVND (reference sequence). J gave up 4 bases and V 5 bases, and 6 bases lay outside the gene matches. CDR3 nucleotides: TGTGCCAGTAGTGCGGACAGGGGGCTGACAGAGACCCAGTACTTC. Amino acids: CASSADRGLTETQYF.

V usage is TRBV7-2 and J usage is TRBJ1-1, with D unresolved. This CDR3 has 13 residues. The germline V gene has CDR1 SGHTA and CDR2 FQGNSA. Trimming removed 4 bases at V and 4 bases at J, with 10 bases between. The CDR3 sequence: CASSSSRGTEAFF. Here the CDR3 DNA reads TGTGCCAGCAGCTCGTCTCGGGGCACTGAAGCTTTCTTT.

The CDR3 reads CASSQPPMKYEQYF. CDR3 nucleotides: TGTGCCAGCAGCCAACCCCCAATGAAATACGAGCAGTACTTC. The chain combines TRBV7-2 with TRBJ2-7; D gene unclear. CDR3 size: 14 residues. The germline V gene encodes CDR1 SGHTA and CDR2 FQGNSA. Trimming removed 5 bases at V and 4 bases at J, with 15 bases between.

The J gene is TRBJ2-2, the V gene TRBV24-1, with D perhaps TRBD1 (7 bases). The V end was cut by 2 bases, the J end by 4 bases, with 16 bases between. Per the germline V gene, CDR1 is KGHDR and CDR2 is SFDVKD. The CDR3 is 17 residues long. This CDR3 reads CATSDSKRAGGTGELFF. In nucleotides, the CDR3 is TGTGCCACCAGTGATTCTAAGCGGGCAGGGGGCACCGGGGAGCTGTTTTTT.

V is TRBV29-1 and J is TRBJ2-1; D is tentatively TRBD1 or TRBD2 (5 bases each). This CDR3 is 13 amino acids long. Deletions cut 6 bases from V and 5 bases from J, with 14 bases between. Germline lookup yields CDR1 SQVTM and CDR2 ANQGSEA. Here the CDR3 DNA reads TGCAGCGTCGCCGGGACGGTGAACAATGAGCAGTTCTTC. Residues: CSVAGTVNNEQFF.

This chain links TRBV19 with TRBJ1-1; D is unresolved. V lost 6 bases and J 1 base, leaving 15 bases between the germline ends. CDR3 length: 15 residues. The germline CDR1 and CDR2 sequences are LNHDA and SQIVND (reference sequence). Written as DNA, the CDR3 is TGTGCCAGTAGAAAGACACAGAGACAGAACACTGAAGCTTTCTTT. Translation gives CASRKTQRQNTEAFF.

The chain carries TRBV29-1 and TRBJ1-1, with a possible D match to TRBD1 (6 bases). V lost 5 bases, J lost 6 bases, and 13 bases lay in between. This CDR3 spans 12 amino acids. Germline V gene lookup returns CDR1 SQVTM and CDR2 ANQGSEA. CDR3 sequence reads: CSVQFRGPEAFF. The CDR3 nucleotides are TGCAGCGTTCAGTTCAGGGGACCTGAAGCTTTCTTT.

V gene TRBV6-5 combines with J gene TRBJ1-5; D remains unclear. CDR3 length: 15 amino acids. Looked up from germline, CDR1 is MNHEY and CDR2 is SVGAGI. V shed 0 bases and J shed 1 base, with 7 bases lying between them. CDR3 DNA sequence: TGTGCCAGCAGTTACTCGGGCACAAGCAATCAGCCCCAGCATTTT. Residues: CASSYSGTSNQPQHF.

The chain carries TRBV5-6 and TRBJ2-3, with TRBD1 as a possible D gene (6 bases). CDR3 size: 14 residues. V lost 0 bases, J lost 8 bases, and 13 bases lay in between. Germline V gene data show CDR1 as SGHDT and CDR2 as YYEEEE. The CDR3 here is CASSLGTEQGTQYF. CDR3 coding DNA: TGTGCCAGCAGCTTGGGGACAGAACAGGGTACGCAGTATTTT.

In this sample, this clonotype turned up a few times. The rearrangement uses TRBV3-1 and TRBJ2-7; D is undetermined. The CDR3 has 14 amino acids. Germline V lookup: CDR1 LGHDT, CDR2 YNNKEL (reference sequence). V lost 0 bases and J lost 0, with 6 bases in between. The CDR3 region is CASSQDWSSYEQYF. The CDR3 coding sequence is TGTGCCAGCAGCCAAGATTGGAGCTCCTACGAGCAGTACTTC.

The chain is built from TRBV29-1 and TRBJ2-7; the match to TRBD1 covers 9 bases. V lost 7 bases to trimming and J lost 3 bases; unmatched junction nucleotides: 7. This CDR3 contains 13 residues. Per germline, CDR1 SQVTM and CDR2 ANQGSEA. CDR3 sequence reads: CSGGVGQGYEQYF. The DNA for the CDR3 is TGCAGCGGCGGGGTGGGACAGGGCTACGAGCAGTACTTC.

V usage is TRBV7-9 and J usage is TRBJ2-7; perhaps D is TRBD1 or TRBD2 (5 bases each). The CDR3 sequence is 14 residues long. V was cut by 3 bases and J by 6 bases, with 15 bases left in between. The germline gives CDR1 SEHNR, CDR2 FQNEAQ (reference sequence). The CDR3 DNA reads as TGTGCCAGCAGCTTTGAAGGGACCCCCCGCGAGCAGTACTTC. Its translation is CASSFEGTPREQYF.

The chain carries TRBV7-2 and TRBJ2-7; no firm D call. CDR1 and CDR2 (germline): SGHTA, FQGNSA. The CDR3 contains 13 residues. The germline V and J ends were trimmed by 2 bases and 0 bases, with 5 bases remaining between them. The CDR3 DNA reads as TGTGCCAGCAGCTTACAGTTCTCCTACGAGCAGTACTTC. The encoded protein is CASSLQFSYEQYF.

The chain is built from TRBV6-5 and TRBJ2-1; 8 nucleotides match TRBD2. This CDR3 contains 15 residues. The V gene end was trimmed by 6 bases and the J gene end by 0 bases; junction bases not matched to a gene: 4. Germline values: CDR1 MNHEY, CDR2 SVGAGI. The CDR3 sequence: CASSISGSSYNEQFF. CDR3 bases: TGTGCCAGCAGCATCAGCGGGAGCTCCTACAATGAGCAGTTCTTC.

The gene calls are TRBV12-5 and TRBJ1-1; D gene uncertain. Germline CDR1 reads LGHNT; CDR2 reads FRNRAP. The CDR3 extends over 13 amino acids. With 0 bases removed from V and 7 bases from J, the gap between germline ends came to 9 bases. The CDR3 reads CASGLVRADEAFF. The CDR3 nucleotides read TGTGCTAGTGGTTTGGTACGGGCAGATGAAGCTTTCTTT.